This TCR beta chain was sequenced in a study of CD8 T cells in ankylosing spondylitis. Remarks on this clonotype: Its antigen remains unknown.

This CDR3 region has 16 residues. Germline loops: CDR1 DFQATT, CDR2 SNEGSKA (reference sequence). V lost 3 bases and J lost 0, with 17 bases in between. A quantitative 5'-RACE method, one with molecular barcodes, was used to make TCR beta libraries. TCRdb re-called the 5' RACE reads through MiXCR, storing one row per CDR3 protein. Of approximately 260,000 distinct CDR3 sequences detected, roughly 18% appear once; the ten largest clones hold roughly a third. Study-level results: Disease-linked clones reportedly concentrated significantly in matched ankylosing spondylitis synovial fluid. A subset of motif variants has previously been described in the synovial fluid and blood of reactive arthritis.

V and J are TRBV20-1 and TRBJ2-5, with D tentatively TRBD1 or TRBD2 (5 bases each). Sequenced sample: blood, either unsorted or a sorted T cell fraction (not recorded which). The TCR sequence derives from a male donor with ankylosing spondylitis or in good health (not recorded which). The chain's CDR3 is CSARDMRGMYQETQYF. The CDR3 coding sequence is TGCAGTGCTAGGGATATGAGGGGAATGTACCAAGAGACCCAGTACTTC.